This T cell receptor (beta chain) emerged from a study of blood T cells in healthy people across ages. CDR3 length equals 12 residues. J was trimmed by 12 bases and V by 4 bases; bases with no gene match: 6. Combining a sample-barcoded 5' primer with a J-beta primer mix, a second PCR ran for 7 to 11 cycles. TCRdb reprocessed the 5' RACE reads via MiXCR and lists one record per CDR3 protein. This sample has over 1,500,000 distinct CDR3 sequences, with around 42% found just once. The sequence was collected from a human donor in good health. The source material was blood. This chain connects TRBV12-3 or TRBV12-4 to TRBJ2-1, with 7 bases aligning to TRBD1. Written as DNA, the CDR3 is TGTGCCAGCAGTTACTTACGGACAGGGCAGTTCTTC. Amino acids: CASSYLRTGQFF.